The following is a T cell receptor beta chain sequence with its context. The data derive from a study of graft-versus-host responses after intestinal transplantation. TCRdb's table, derived via immunoSEQ multiplex PCR, lists solely in-frame clones and lacks some. This sample has about 9,500 clones, with roughly 90% found just once. The CDR3 runs to 14 residues. Germline V gene sequence: CDR1 SGDLS, CDR2 YYNGEE. V was clipped by 0 bases and J by 3 bases, with 8 bases between them. The TCR was taken from a human patient who received an intestinal transplant, so some T cells may come from the graft donor. The chain has TRBV9 and TRBJ2-3; unclear D gene. Source: PBMCs, taken more than 230 days after intestinal transplant. This CDR3 reads CASSVDGVTDTQYF. CDR3 DNA: TGTGCCAGCAGCGTAGATGGAGTTACAGATACGCAGTATTTT.